This is a list of T cell receptor beta chains from one sample in a study of blood T cell repertoires in COVID-19. Libraries were prepared by immunoSEQ multiplex PCR; TCRdb keeps only in-frame clonotypes and omits some of them. Found here are some 210,000 clones, roughly 81% of them singletons; the top ten hold roughly 5.3%. The specimen was peripheral blood. The receptors shown here come from a woman in her 70s with active or convalescent COVID-19. Both conserved end residues are part of each CDR3. A D gene is named only where the DNA matches it firmly. Clone size is shown for a subset of rows, as once, few, many or a class of expanded clone.

d_call: NA
v_call: TRBV28
clone_size: NA
j_call: TRBJ1-2
cdr3_nt: TGTGCCAGCACTCCTACTCCGGGGTACTATGGCTACACCTTC
cdr3_aa: CASTPTPGYYGYTF

d_call: TRBD2
v_call: TRBV5-1
clone_size: NA
j_call: TRBJ2-1
cdr3_nt: TGCGCCAGCAGCTTGGGGGGACTAGCGGGAGACAATGAGCAGTTCTTC
cdr3_aa: CASSLGGLAGDNEQFF

d_call: TRBD2
v_call: TRBV9
clone_size: NA
j_call: TRBJ2-1
cdr3_nt: TGTGCCAGCAGTTACTCCGGGACTAGCGACAATGAGCAGTTCTTC
cdr3_aa: CASSYSGTSDNEQFF

d_call: TRBD1
v_call: TRBV19
clone_size: NA
j_call: TRBJ1-2
cdr3_nt: TGTGCCAGTAGTAGGGGACAGAACGTTAACTATGGCTACACCTTC
cdr3_aa: CASSRGQNVNYGYTF

d_call: NA
v_call: TRBV30
clone_size: NA
j_call: TRBJ1-2
cdr3_nt: TGTGCCTGGAGTAGCGGGGGACGAGGCTACACCTTC
cdr3_aa: CAWSSGGRGYTF

d_call: TRBD1
v_call: TRBV6-1
clone_size: NA
j_call: TRBJ1-6
cdr3_nt: TGTGCCAGCAGTAAAGAGGAGGACAGGGGACATTCACCCCTCCACTTT
cdr3_aa: CASSKEEDRGHSPLHF

d_call: NA
v_call: TRBV5-1
clone_size: NA
j_call: TRBJ1-6
cdr3_nt: TGCGCCAGCAGCACGGACCAGGGGAACTATAATTCACCCCTCCACTTT
cdr3_aa: CASSTDQGNYNSPLHF

d_call: TRBD1
v_call: TRBV28
clone_size: NA
j_call: TRBJ1-6
cdr3_nt: TGTGCCAGCAGTAGGGACAGGGAATCACCCCTCCACTTT
cdr3_aa: CASSRDRESPLHF

d_call: TRBD2
v_call: TRBV7-9
clone_size: NA
j_call: TRBJ2-1
cdr3_nt: TGTGCCAGCAGTATCAAAAGACTAGCGGAGACACCCGAGCAGTTCTTC
cdr3_aa: CASSIKRLAETPEQFF

d_call: NA
v_call: TRBV27
clone_size: NA
j_call: TRBJ1-1
cdr3_nt: TGTGCCAGCAGTTTGTCGACGTGGAGCACTGAAGCTTTCTTT
cdr3_aa: CASSLSTWSTEAFF

d_call: TRBD1
v_call: TRBV2
clone_size: NA
j_call: TRBJ2-7
cdr3_nt: TGTGCCAGCAGTCCTCCGGGACAGGGTGCCGAGCAGTACTTC
cdr3_aa: CASSPPGQGAEQYF

d_call: NA
v_call: TRBV29-1
clone_size: NA
j_call: TRBJ2-1
cdr3_nt: TGCAGCTTCCTCGGCCTTAACGGGAATGAGCAGTTCTTC
cdr3_aa: CSFLGLNGNEQFF

d_call: NA
v_call: TRBV29-1
clone_size: NA
j_call: TRBJ2-3
cdr3_nt: TGCAGCGTTGTGGCTAGCGAGAGCACAGATACGCAGTATTTT
cdr3_aa: CSVVASESTDTQYF

d_call: NA
v_call: TRBV28
clone_size: NA
j_call: TRBJ1-4
cdr3_nt: TGTGCCAGCAGGCCCCGAGGGCTGAATGAAAAACTGTTTTTT
cdr3_aa: CASRPRGLNEKLFF

d_call: NA
v_call: TRBV28
clone_size: NA
j_call: TRBJ1-4
cdr3_nt: TGTGCCAGCAGTTTTGGGGACTCTAATGAAAAACTGTTTTTT
cdr3_aa: CASSFGDSNEKLFF

d_call: NA
v_call: TRBV18
clone_size: NA
j_call: TRBJ2-1
cdr3_nt: TGTGCCAGCTCACCCCAACACCCCGACTTCGGCAATGAGCAGTTCTTC
cdr3_aa: CASSPQHPDFGNEQFF

d_call: TRBD1
v_call: TRBV6-5
clone_size: few
j_call: TRBJ1-5
cdr3_nt: TGTGCCAGCAGCGGAACAGGGGACCAGCCCCAGCATTTT
cdr3_aa: CASSGTGDQPQHF

d_call: TRBD2
v_call: TRBV7-8
clone_size: NA
j_call: TRBJ2-1
cdr3_nt: TGTGCCAGCAGCTTAGGTGGTAGCGGGACACCCAATGAGCAGTTCTTC
cdr3_aa: CASSLGGSGTPNEQFF